The rows below give T cell receptor beta chains drawn from one sample of a study of T-cell reconstitution after alpha-beta-depleted transplantation in children. TCRdb passed the PCR reads through MiXCR, listing each CDR3 protein once. The repertoire holds about a million distinct CDR3 sequences, with less than 30% as singletons. The sample was PBMCs, mostly from graft donor cells, taken 360 days after TCRalphabeta/CD19-depleted stem cell transplant. All receptors come from a boy under three years old who had a stem cell transplant for SCID, so the T cells may come from the graft donor. Both conserved end residues are part of each CDR3. Fields, in order: CDR3 DNA, CDR3 protein, V gene, D gene, clone size, J gene. A D gene is named only where the DNA matches it firmly. The size entry is marked missing in some rows and otherwise reads once, few, many or a size class.

TGTGCCAGCAGCCGACACAGGACTGATACCGGGGAGCTGTTTTTT,CASSRHRTDTGELFF,TRBV3-1,NA,NA,TRBJ2-2
TGTGCCAGCAGCCAAGATTGGGCCGGGGGGCCTAGCACAGATACGCAGTATTTT,CASSQDWAGGPSTDTQYF,TRBV4-2,NA,NA,TRBJ2-3
TGTGCCAGCAGTTCCCCCGGAGAGGCCAAAAACATTCAGTACTTC,CASSSPGEAKNIQYF,TRBV28,NA,NA,TRBJ2-4
TGTGCCAGCAGCACGGGCGGATACGGCGATCAGCCCCAGCATTTT,CASSTGGYGDQPQHF,TRBV9,NA,NA,TRBJ1-5
TGTGCCAGCACAGTAGGGGCTAGCGGGGGCTCCCCGCAGTTCTTC,CASTVGASGGSPQFF,TRBV13,TRBD2,NA,TRBJ2-1
TGTGCCAGCTCGTCGACTAGCCGGACAGATTCTGACAATGAGCAGTTCTTC,CASSSTSRTDSDNEQFF,TRBV18,NA,NA,TRBJ2-1
TGTGCCAGCAGTTTCACAGGGGTGGAGTACGAGCAGTACTTC,CASSFTGVEYEQYF,TRBV12-3/TRBV12-4,TRBD1,few,TRBJ2-7
TGCGCCAGCAGCCCCTCCGGGTCGTACAGGTCAGATACGCAGTATTTT,CASSPSGSYRSDTQYF,TRBV4-3,NA,NA,TRBJ2-3
TGTGCCAGCAGCAAAGGGACTAGCGGGGGCCTAAGGCAGTTCTTC,CASSKGTSGGLRQFF,TRBV7-9,TRBD2,few,TRBJ2-1
TGTGCCAGCAGTCCATCGGCCAGGGACAGGTACTACACCTTC,CASSPSARDRYYTF,TRBV28,TRBD1,NA,TRBJ1-2
TGTGCCAGCAGCCCGATGCCGGGACAGGGAAAGGAGCAGTACTTC,CASSPMPGQGKEQYF,TRBV14,TRBD1,few,TRBJ2-7
TGCGCCAGCAGCCCGGAGGGTCACGAGCAGTACTTC,CASSPEGHEQYF,TRBV5-1,NA,few,TRBJ2-7
TGTGCCACCAGCAGACGACAGGGGGCGAGGGGACTTTTCCCCTACGAGCAGTACTTC,CATSRRQGARGLFPYEQYF,TRBV15,TRBD1,NA,TRBJ2-7